This T cell receptor beta chain was sequenced during a study of blood T cell repertoires in COVID-19. Turning to the study itself: T cells, B-cell-depleted T cells, or PBMCs supplied cDNA or gDNA.

This CDR3 comprises 14 residues. Trimming took 5 bases from V and 5 from J; bases not matched to a gene: 3. Looked up from germline, CDR1 is SGHTA and CDR2 is FQGTGA. Original methodology: Quantification of nucleated cells was approximated via reference gene primer amplification. Assay: immunoSEQ multiplex PCR; the TCRdb copy retains only in-frame clones and omits some. The DNA gave D and trimming, while V, J and clone size come from that table. This sample yields approximately 270,000 clones, of which about nine tenths are seen a single time; less than 2% belongs to the top ten. In regard to this clone: A single base separates this from a much larger clone, so it may be a read error.

The study recruited people aged about 18 to 90 years across approximately 25 US areas. Recovered status in Cohort 3 required two negative PCRs, clearance, or symptom resolution. The receptor's source is a man in his forties or fifties who had recovered from COVID-19. The chain combines TRBV7-3 with TRBJ1-6; TRBD1 matches 7 bases. The sequencing input was PBMCs or T cells enriched from blood (not recorded which). Written as DNA, the CDR3 is TGTGCCAGCAGCCGGGACAGTGATAATTCACCCCTCCACTTT. It yields the protein CASSRDSDNSPLHF.